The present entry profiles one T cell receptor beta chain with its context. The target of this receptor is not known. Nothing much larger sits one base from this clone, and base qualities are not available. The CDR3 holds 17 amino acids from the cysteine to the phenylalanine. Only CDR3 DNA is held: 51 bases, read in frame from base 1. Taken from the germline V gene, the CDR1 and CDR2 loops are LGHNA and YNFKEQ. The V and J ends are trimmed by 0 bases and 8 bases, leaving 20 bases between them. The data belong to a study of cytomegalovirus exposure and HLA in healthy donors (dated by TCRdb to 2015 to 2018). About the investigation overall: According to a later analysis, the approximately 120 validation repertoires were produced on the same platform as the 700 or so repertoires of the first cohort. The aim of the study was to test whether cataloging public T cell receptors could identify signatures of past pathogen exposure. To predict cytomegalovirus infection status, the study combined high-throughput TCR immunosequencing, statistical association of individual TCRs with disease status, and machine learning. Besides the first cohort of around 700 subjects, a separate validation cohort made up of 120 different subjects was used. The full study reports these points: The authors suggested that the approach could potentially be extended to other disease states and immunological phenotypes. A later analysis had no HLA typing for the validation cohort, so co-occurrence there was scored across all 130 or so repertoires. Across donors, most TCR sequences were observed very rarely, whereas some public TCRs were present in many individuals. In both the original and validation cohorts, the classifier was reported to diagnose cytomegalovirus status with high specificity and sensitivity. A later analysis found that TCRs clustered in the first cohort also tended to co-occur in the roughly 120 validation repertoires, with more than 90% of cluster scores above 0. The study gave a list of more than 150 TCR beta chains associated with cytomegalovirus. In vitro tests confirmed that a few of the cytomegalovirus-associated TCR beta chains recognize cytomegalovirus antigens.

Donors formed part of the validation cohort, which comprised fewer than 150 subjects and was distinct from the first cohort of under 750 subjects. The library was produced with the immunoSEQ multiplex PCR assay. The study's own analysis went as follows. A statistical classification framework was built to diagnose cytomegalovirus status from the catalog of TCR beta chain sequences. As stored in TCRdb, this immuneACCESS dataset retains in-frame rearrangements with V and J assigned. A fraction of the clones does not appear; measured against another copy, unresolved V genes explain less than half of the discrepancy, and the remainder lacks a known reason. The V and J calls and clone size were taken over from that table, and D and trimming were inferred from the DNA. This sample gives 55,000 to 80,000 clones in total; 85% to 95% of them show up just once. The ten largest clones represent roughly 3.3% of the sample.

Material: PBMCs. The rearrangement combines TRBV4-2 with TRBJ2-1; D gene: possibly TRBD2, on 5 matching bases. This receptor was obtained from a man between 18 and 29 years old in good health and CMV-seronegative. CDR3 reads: CASSQESYSGAGYEQFF. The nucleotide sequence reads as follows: TGTGCCAGCAGCCAAGAAAGTTACTCGGGTGCGGGCTATGAGCAGTTCTTC.